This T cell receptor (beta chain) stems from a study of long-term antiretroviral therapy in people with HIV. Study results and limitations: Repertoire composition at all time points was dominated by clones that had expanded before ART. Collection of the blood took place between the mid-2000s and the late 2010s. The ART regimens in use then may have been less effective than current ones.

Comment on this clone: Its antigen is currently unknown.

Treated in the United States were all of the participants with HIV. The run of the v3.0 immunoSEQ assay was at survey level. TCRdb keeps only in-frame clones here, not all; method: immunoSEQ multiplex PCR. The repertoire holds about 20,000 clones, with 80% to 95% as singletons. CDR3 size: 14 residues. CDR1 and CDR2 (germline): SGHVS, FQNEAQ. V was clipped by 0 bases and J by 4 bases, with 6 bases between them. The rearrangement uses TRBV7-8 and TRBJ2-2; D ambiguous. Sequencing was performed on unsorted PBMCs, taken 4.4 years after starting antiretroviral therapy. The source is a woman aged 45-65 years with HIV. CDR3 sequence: CASSLASITGELFF. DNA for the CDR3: TGTGCCAGCAGCTTAGCGTCAATCACCGGGGAGCTGTTTTTT.